This TCR beta chain is drawn from a study of HIV-infected patients and healthy controls. Germline assignment: CDR1 SGHVS and CDR2 FQNEAQ. V dropped 1 base and J dropped 1 base, with 4 bases sitting between them. The CDR3 is made up of 13 amino acids. General observations from the study: CMV-associated CDR3s mostly grew nonsignificantly during therapy, while HIV-associated CDR3s declined significantly. Size-matching overweighted rare events from HIV-infected data when comparing patients with controls. Apparent post-therapy Gini recovery among HIV-infected patients was not reproduced with size-matched repertoires. Healthy control repertoires had roughly threefold more distinct CDR3s than untreated HIV+ repertoires, and higher Shannon diversity.

Around 530 ng RNA was reverse transcribed with alpha and beta constant-region primers. Each of the alpha and beta chains got its own library through chain-specific third strand synthesis with indices. Each CDR3 protein gets one entry after TCRdb re-called the 5' RACE reads with MiXCR. This repertoire shows about 14,000 distinct CDR3 sequences, roughly 12% found once; its top ten account for around 40%. This clonotype occurred many times. The target antigen is unknown. Roughly three months, about 14 weeks, into antiretroviral therapy, follow-up blood was collected. No cell fractionation was done, so the repertoire covers all unsorted peripheral blood T cells.

The source was blood, collected during antiretroviral therapy. The genes are TRBV7-8 and TRBJ1-1; D is unresolved. The clonotype was recovered from an adult with HIV infection. The donor label of this sample is uncertain. The CDR3 protein is CASSLVQNTEAFF. In DNA, the CDR3 is TGTGCCAGCAGCTTAGTCCAGAACACTGAAGCTTTCTTT.